This passage covers 26 T cell receptor beta chains from one sample sequenced in a study of blood T cell repertoires in COVID-19. The data were produced by immunoSEQ multiplex PCR, yet TCRdb's version contains in-frame clones alone and is incomplete. Of 95,000 to 150,000 clones in the sample, 55% to 75% were seen once. Material for sequencing was peripheral blood. The receptors were sampled from a human donor with acute or convalescent COVID-19. The donor label of this sample is uncertain.

J is TRBJ1-2 and V is TRBV18; the D is unclear. Per the germline V gene, CDR1 is KGHSH and CDR2 is LQKENI. Trimming took off 0 bases at V and 6 bases at J, with 14 bases between the two ends. The CDR3 has 15 residues. CDR3 sequence reads: CASSPPGGLTNGYTF. Here the CDR3 DNA reads TGTGCCAGCTCACCACCCGGCGGGTTAACAAATGGCTACACCTTC.

The chain links TRBV6-6 to TRBJ2-1; 7 bases agree with TRBD2. CDR1 is MNHNY and CDR2 is SVGAGI in the germline V gene (reference sequence). V was pared by 0 bases and J by 14 bases, with 1 base of the junction left unmatched. This CDR3 is built from 11 residues. CDR3 amino acids: CASSYSGREFF. Written as DNA, the CDR3 is TGTGCCAGCAGTTACTCGGGGAGGGAGTTCTTC.

The rearrangement uses TRBV7-2 and TRBJ2-3; 8 bases fit TRBD2. Germline V lookup: CDR1 SGHTA, CDR2 FQGNSA. Trimming cost V 3 bases and J 2 bases; bases outside gene matches: 4. This CDR3 is built from 15 residues. As DNA, the CDR3 is TGTGCCAGCAGCTTCGGGGGGGGACCCACAGATACGCAGTATTTT. Its protein product is CASSFGGGPTDTQYF.

The J gene is TRBJ2-3, the V gene TRBV27, with D possibly being TRBD2 (7 bases). Looked up from germline, CDR1 is MNHEY and CDR2 is SMNVEV (reference sequence). Between the trimmed V and J ends, which lost 2 bases and 2 bases, there was a span of 11 bases. There are 15 residues in the CDR3. CDR3 sequence (DNA): TGTGCCAGCAGTTTAACTGCGGGGGCCACAGATACGCAGTATTTT. Translation gives CASSLTAGATDTQYF.

This clone showed up many times. The V gene is TRBV6-5, the J gene TRBJ2-7, with D possibly being TRBD1 (6 bases). From germline, CDR1 is MNHEY and CDR2 SVGAGI. The CDR3 covers 12 residues. V was shortened by 8 bases and J by 4 bases, with 12 bases between the two germline ends. The CDR3 is CASAIGGYEQYV. CDR3 in DNA: TGTGCCAGCGCGATAGGGGGTTACGAGCAGTACGTC.

By sample share, this clone is medium-sized. The CDR3 nucleotides read TGTGCCAGCTCTCTTGCCGGGATGGGGACTGAAGCTTTCTTT. Translation: CASSLAGMGTEAFF. The J gene is TRBJ1-1, the V gene TRBV18; D is unclear. This CDR3 region has 14 residues. The V end was cut by 6 bases, the J end by 5 bases, with 16 bases between. Germline CDR1 is KGHSH and CDR2 is LQKENI.

In DNA, the CDR3 is TGTGCCAGCACACACAGCTTAGACCTAAACTATGGCTACACCTTC. This gives the protein CASTHSLDLNYGYTF. The rearrangement uses TRBV2 and TRBJ1-2, with D hard to call. Germline CDR1 reads SNHLY; CDR2 reads FYNNEI. This CDR3 is built from 15 residues. V lost 7 bases to trimming and J lost 2 bases, with 17 bases between them.

The V call is TRBV6-6, the J call TRBJ1-2, with a possible D match to TRBD1 (6 bases). Trimming pared 4 bases from V and 8 bases from J, leaving 14 bases between. The CDR3 loop spans 13 amino acids. Germline V CDR1 and CDR2: MNHNY, SVGAGI (reference sequence). For the CDR3, the DNA is TGTGCCAGCAGTTCACAGGGCGTCAGGGGCTACACCTTC. Translated, it gives CASSSQGVRGYTF.

The chain recombines TRBV7-6 with TRBJ1-5; D gene unclear. The CDR3 is made up of 13 amino acids. The germline CDR1 and CDR2 sequences are SGHVS and FNYEAQ. The ends were cut back, 5 bases at V and 1 base at J, with 6 bases in the middle. CDR3 coding DNA: TGTGCCAGCAGCCGAGGGAGCAATCAGCCCCAGCATTTT. Translated: CASSRGSNQPQHF.

This chain uses TRBV27 with TRBJ2-3; no firm D call. Between the trimmed V and J ends, which lost 5 bases and 2 bases, there was a span of 20 bases. CDR3 length equals 17 residues. CDR1 and CDR2 (germline): MNHEY, SMNVEV (reference sequence). The CDR3 DNA follows: TGTGCCAGCAGTCCTGTGCGAAGCGTACTATACACAGATACGCAGTATTTT. It codes for CASSPVRSVLYTDTQYF.

This chain joins TRBV9 and TRBJ2-3, with D perhaps TRBD1 (5 bases). Germline CDR1 SGDLS, CDR2 YYNGEE. V dropped 3 bases and J dropped 8 bases, with 13 bases sitting between them. This CDR3 has 13 residues. CDR3 nucleotides: TGTGCCAGCAGCGCCCTCTCTCAGGGTACGCAGTATTTT. Its protein product is CASSALSQGTQYF.

The chain combines TRBV30 with TRBJ1-1; 8 nucleotides match TRBD1. The germline gives CDR1 GTSNPN, CDR2 SVGIG (reference sequence). This CDR3 comprises 12 residues. Unmatched junction bases numbered 5, after V lost 3 bases and J lost 8 bases. DNA for the CDR3: TGTGCCTGGAGGACAGGGGCGCAGGAAGCTTTCTTT. Protein sequence: CAWRTGAQEAFF. Supplemented by reference TRBV30 and TRBJ1-1, the full variable domain reads SQTIHQWPATLVQPVGSPLSLECTVEGTSNPNLYWYRQAAGRGLQLLFYSVGIGQISSEVPQNLSASRPQDRQFILSSKKLLLSDSGFYLCAWRTGAQEAFFGQGTRLTVV.

The DNA for the CDR3 is TGCAGCGTTGTTTTGGGACAGGGCTATGGCTACACCTTC. Amino acids: CSVVLGQGYGYTF. The chain recombines TRBV29-1 with TRBJ1-2, with TRBD1 matching 9 bases. Germline lookup yields CDR1 SQVTM and CDR2 ANQGSEA. J lost 4 bases, V lost 4 bases, and 4 bases had no gene match. CDR3 length: 13 residues.

The chain has TRBV7-3 and TRBJ1-1, with D tentatively TRBD1 (6 bases). Trimming shortened V by 4 bases and J by 5 bases, and 17 bases separated the two germline ends. The CDR3 runs 15 residues. Germline assignment: CDR1 SGHTA and CDR2 FQGTGA. CDR3 DNA: TGTGCCAGCAGCTCCGCTATTAACAGGGCTACTGAAGCTTTCTTT. It codes for CASSSAINRATEAFF. The full variable domain, in which reference TRBV7-3 and TRBJ1-1 provide the parts outside the CDR3, is GAGVSQTPSNKVTEKGKYVELRCDPISGHTALYWYRQSLGQGPEFLIYFQGTGAADDSGLPNDRFFAVRPEGSVSTLKIQRTERGDSAVYLCASSSAINRATEAFFGQGTRLTVV.

The chain joins TRBV5-6 to TRBJ1-6, with TRBD1 identical over 7 bases. The CDR3 has 14 amino acids. Trimming at V came to 4 bases and at J to 6 bases, leaving 4 bases not matched to a gene. CDR1 and CDR2 (germline): SGHDT, YYEEEE. The CDR3 DNA follows: TGTGCCAGCAGCCTGAGGGGGCCTAATTCACCCCTCCACTTT. Translating gives CASSLRGPNSPLHF.

The J gene is TRBJ1-1, the V gene TRBV18, with D hard to call. CDR1 and CDR2 (germline): KGHSH, LQKENI. Trimming stripped 2 bases from V and 2 bases from J, with 6 bases between. This CDR3 has 13 amino acids. DNA for the CDR3: TGTGCCAGCTCACCAATGGCTAACACTGAAGCTTTCTTT. Protein: CASSPMANTEAFF.

The chain links TRBV28 to TRBJ1-5; D might be TRBD1 (5 bases). This CDR3 is 16 amino acids long. Germline V gene lookup returns CDR1 MDHEN and CDR2 SYDVKM. The ends were cut back, 5 bases at V and 2 bases at J, with 16 bases in the middle. This chain's CDR3 is CASSRGFGLGNQPQHF. CDR3 DNA: TGTGCCAGCAGTCGGGGGTTTGGTCTTGGCAATCAGCCCCAGCATTTT.

J is TRBJ1-6 and V is TRBV9; D may be TRBD1 (6 bases). This CDR3 region has 15 residues. CDR1 and CDR2 from the germline V gene are SGDLS and YYNGEE. V gave up 2 bases and J gave up 9 bases, with 15 bases separating them. DNA of the CDR3: TGTGCCAGCAGCGTCCACAGGGAGAAGGGTTCACCCCTCCACTTT. Its translation: CASSVHREKGSPLHF.

The V gene is TRBV24-1, the J gene TRBJ1-4; 7 bases map to TRBD1. The ends lost 7 bases at V and 2 bases at J; junction bases unmatched: 6. There are 15 residues in the CDR3. CDR1 is KGHDR and CDR2 is SFDVKD in the germline V gene. The CDR3 loop is CATSSTTGTNEKLFF. The CDR3 DNA reads as TGTGCCACCAGCAGTACGACAGGGACTAATGAAAAACTGTTTTTT.

This clone was detected only once. The V and J genes are TRBV4-1 and TRBJ1-1, with TRBD1 matching over 8 bases. Germline V gene lookup returns CDR1 MGHRA and CDR2 YSYEKL. After removal of 1 base from V and 11 bases from J, the junction contained 9 bases not matched to a gene. This CDR3 comprises 14 residues. This chain's CDR3 is CASSQGQGPPDAFF. The CDR3 DNA sequence: TGCGCCAGCAGCCAAGGACAGGGGCCCCCCGACGCTTTCTTT.

The rearrangement links TRBV6-5 to TRBJ1-1; the D is unclear. Per germline, CDR1 MNHEY and CDR2 SVGAGI. The CDR3 contains 15 residues. V was clipped by 6 bases and J by 1 base, with 15 bases between them. Here the CDR3 DNA reads TGTGCCAGCAGCCCCGGAGAGGGTGGGAACACTGAAGCTTTCTTT. As protein: CASSPGEGGNTEAFF.

This clone appeared many times. The V call is TRBV5-1, the J call TRBJ1-1; tentative D call: TRBD1 (6 bases). CDR3 size: 13 residues. V was clipped by 2 bases and J by 4 bases, with 9 bases between them. Germline lookup yields CDR1 SGHRS and CDR2 YFSETQ. CDR3 amino acids: CASSLGGVTEAFF. The CDR3 DNA is TGCGCCAGCAGCTTAGGGGGGGTCACTGAAGCTTTCTTT.

This clone was detected many times. The chain combines TRBV19 with TRBJ2-5; possibly TRBD2 for D (5 bases). From germline, CDR1 is LNHDA and CDR2 SQIVND (reference sequence). V was clipped by 5 bases and J by 2 bases, with 9 bases between them. The CDR3 has 13 amino acids. The CDR3 here is CASSFGEQETQYF. CDR3 in DNA: TGTGCCAGTAGTTTCGGGGAACAAGAGACCCAGTACTTC.

This clone was detected a few times. The chain has TRBV7-8 and TRBJ1-3, with 8 nucleotides matching TRBD1. The CDR3 has 14 amino acids. Germline V gives CDR1 SGHVS, CDR2 FQNEAQ. V lost 5 bases to trimming and J lost 4 bases; unmatched junction nucleotides: 4. In nucleotides, the CDR3 is TGTGCCAGCAGCCCCGGGACAGGCGGAAACACCATATATTTT. Translating gives CASSPGTGGNTIYF.

A single count supports this clone. V and J are TRBV28 and TRBJ1-4; no definite D call. In germline, CDR1 is MDHEN, CDR2 SYDVKM. Trimming removed 5 bases at V and 6 bases at J, with 13 bases between. The CDR3 sequence is 14 residues long. Written as DNA, the CDR3 is TGTGCCAGCAGTCCCCCGATGGAGGATGAAAAACTGTTTTTT. Protein product: CASSPPMEDEKLFF.

This clone appeared a few times. The rearrangement joins TRBV3-1 (or the pseudogene TRBV3-2) to TRBJ2-1; 16 bases agree with TRBD2. V trimming: 3 bases; J trimming: 6 bases; junction bases outside the gene matches: 8. Germline V lookup: CDR1 LGHDT, CDR2 YNNKEL (reference sequence). This CDR3 is 18 amino acids long. Here the CDR3 DNA reads TGTGCCAGCAGCCACACCGGGACTAGCGGGGGGGCCCTCAATGAGCAGTTCTTC. Its protein product is CASSHTGTSGGALNEQFF.